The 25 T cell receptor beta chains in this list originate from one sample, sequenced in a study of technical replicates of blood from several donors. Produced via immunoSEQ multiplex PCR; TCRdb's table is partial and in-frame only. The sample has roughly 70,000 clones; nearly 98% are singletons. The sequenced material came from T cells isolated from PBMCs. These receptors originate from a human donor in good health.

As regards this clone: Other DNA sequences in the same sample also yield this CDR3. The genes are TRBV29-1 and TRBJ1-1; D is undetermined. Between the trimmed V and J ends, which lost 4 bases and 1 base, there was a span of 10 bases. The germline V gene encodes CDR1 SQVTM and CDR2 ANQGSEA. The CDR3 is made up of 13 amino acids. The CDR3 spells CSVAAGGNTEAFF. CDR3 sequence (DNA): TGCAGCGTTGCAGCGGGAGGGAACACTGAAGCTTTCTTT. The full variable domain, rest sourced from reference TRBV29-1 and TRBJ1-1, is SAVISQKPSRDICQRGTSLTIQCQVDSQVTMMFWYRQQPGQSLTLIATANQGSEATYESGFVIDKFPISRPNLTFSTLTVSNMSPEDSSIYLCSVAAGGNTEAFFGQGTRLTVV.

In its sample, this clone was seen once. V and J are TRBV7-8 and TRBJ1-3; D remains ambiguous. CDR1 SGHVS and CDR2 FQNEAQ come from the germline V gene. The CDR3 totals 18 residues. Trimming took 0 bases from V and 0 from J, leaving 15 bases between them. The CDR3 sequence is CASSLAEPAGFSGNTIYF. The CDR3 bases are TGTGCCAGCAGCTTAGCGGAACCTGCGGGATTCTCTGGAAACACCATATATTTT.

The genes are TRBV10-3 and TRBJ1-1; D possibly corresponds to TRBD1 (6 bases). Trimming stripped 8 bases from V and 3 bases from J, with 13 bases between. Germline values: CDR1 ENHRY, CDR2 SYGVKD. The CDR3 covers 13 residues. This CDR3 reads CAIGDRHYTEAFF. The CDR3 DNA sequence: TGTGCCATCGGAGACAGGCACTACACTGAAGCTTTCTTT.

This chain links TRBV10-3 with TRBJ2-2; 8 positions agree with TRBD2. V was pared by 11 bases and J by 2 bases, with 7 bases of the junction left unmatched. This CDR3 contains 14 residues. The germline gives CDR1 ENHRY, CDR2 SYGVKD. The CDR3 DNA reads TGTGCCCTAGGTAGCGGGGACAACACCGGGGAGCTGTTTTTT. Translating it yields CALGSGDNTGELFF.

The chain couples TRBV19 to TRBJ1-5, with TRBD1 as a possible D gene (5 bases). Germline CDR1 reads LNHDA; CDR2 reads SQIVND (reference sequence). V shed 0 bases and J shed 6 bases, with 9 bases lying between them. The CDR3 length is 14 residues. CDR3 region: CASSIDREFQPQHF. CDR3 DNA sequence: TGTGCCAGTAGTATAGACAGGGAATTTCAGCCCCAGCATTTT.

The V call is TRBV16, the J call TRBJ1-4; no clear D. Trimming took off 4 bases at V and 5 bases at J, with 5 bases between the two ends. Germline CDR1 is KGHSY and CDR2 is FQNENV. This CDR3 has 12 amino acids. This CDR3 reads CASSRSNEKLFF. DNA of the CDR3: TGTGCCAGCAGCCGTTCAAATGAAAAACTGTTTTTT.

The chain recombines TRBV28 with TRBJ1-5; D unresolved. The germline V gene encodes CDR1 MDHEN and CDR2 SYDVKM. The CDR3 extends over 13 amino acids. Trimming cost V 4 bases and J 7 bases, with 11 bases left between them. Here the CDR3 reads CASSSRQIQPQHF. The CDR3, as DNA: TGTGCCAGCAGTTCGAGACAAATACAGCCCCAGCATTTT.

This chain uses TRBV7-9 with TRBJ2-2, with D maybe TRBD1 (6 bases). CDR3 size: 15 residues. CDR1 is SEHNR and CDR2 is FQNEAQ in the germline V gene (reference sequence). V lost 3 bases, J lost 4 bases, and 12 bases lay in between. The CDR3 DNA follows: TGTGCCAGCAGCTTTAAGGACAGAGGCACCGGGGAGCTGTTTTTT. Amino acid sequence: CASSFKDRGTGELFF.

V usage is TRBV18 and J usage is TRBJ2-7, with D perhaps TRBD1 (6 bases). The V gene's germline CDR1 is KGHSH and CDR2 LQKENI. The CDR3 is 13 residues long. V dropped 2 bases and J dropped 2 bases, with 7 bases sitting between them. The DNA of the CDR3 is TGTGCCAGCTCACCAGGGGACACCTACGAGCAGTACTTC. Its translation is CASSPGDTYEQYF. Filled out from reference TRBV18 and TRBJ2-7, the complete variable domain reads NAGVMQNPRHLVRRRGQEARLRCSPMKGHSHVYWYRQLPEEGLKFMVYLQKENIIDESGMPKERFSAEFPKEGPSILRIQQVVRGDSAAYFCASSPGDTYEQYFGPGTRLTVT.

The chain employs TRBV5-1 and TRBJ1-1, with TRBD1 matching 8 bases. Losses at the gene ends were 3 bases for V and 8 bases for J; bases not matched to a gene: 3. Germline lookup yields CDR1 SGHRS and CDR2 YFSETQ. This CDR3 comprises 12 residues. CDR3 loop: CASSWTGREAFF. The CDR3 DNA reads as TGCGCCAGCAGCTGGACAGGGCGAGAAGCTTTCTTT.

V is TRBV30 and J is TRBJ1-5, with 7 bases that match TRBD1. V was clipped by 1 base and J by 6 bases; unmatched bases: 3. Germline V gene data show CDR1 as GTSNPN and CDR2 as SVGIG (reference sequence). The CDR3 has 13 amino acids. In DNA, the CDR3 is TGTGCCTGGAGTGGGACAGGAGGTCAGCCCCAGCATTTT. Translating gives CAWSGTGGQPQHF. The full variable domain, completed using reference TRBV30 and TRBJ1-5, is SQTIHQWPATLVQPVGSPLSLECTVEGTSNPNLYWYRQAAGRGLQLLFYSVGIGQISSEVPQNLSASRPQDRQFILSSKKLLLSDSGFYLCAWSGTGGQPQHFGDGTRLSIL.

The CDR3 sequence: CASSEHRDSQETQYF. CDR3 bases: TGTGCCAGCAGTGAGCACCGGGACTCCCAAGAGACCCAGTACTTC. V is TRBV6-1 and J is TRBJ2-5, with a weak D call TRBD2 (6 bases). Trimming took off 3 bases at V and 1 base at J, with 12 bases between the two ends. The CDR3 covers 15 residues. CDR1 and CDR2 (germline): MNHNS, SASEGT.

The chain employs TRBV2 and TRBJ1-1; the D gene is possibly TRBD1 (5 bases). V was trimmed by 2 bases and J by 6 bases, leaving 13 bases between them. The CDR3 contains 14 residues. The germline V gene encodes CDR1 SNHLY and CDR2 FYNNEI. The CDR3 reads CASSELGDRAEAFF. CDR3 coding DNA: TGTGCCAGCAGTGAACTAGGGGATCGAGCTGAAGCTTTCTTT. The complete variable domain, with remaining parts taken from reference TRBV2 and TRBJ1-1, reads EPEVTQTPSHQVTQMGQEVILRCVPISNHLYFYWYRQILGQKVEFLVSFYNNEISEKSEIFDDQFSVERPDGSNFTLKIRSTKLEDSAMYFCASSELGDRAEAFFGQGTRLTVV.

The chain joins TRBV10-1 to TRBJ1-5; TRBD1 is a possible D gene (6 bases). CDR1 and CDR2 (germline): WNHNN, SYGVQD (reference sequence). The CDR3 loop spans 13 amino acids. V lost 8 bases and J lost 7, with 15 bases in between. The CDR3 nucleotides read TGCGCCAGCTCTGCGGGGGCAGGGCAGCCCCAGCATTTT. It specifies CASSAGAGQPQHF.

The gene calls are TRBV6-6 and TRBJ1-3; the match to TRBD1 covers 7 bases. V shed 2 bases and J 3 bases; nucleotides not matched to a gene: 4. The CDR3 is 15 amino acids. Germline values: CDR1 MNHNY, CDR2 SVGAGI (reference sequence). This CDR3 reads CASSYGQGGGNTIYF. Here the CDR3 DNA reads TGTGCCAGCAGTTACGGTCAGGGGGGTGGAAACACCATATATTTT.

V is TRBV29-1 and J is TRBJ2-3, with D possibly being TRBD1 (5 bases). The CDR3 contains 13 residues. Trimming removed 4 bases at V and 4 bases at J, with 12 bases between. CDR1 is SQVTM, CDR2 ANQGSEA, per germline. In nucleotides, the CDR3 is TGCAGCGTTGTGCAGGGAAGGCCAGATACGCAGTATTTT. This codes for CSVVQGRPDTQYF.

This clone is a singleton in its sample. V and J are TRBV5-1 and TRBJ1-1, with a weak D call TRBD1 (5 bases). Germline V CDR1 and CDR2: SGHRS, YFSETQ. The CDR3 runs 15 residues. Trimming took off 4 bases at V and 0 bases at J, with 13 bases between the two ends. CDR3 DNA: TGCGCCAGCAGCCCTGCGGGGGGTCTGAACACTGAAGCTTTCTTT. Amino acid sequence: CASSPAGGLNTEAFF.

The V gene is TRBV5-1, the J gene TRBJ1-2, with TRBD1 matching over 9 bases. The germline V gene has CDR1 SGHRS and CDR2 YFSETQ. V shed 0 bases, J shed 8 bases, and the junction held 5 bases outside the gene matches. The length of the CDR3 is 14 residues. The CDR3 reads CASSLDRGRNGYTF. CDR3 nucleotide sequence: TGCGCCAGCAGCTTGGACAGGGGGCGAAACGGCTACACCTTC. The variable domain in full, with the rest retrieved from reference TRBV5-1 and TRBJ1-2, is KAGVTQTPRYLIKTRGQQVTLSCSPISGHRSVSWYQQTPGQGLQFLFEYFSETQRNKGNFPGRFSGRQFSNSRSEMNVSTLELGDSALYLCASSLDRGRNGYTFGSGTRLTVV.

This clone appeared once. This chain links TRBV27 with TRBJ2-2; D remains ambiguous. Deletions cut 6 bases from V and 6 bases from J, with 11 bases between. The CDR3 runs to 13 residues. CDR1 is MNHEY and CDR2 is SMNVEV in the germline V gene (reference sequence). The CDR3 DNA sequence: TGTGCCAGCAGACTCCCCCCCGCCGGGGAGCTGTTTTTT. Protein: CASRLPPAGELFF.

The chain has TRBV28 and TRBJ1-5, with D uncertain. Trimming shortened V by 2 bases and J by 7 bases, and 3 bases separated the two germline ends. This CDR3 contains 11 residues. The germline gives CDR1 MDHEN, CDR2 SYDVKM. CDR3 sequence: CASSLRQPQHF. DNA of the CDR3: TGTGCCAGCAGTTTACGGCAGCCCCAGCATTTT.

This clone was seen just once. The CDR3 DNA sequence: TGTGCCTGGTCGTCGGGACTAGTAGGCTACGAGCAGTACTTC. This codes for CAWSSGLVGYEQYF. The V gene is TRBV30, the J gene TRBJ2-7, with 8 bases identical to TRBD2. V trimming: 5 bases; J trimming: 3 bases; junction bases outside the gene matches: 9. Germline V CDR1 and CDR2: GTSNPN, SVGIG (reference sequence). The CDR3 covers 14 residues.

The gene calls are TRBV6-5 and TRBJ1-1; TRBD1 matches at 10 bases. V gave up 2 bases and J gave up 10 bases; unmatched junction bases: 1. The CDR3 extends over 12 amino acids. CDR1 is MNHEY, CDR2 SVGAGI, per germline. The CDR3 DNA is TGTGCCAGCAGTTACGGGACAGGGGTAGCTTTCTTT. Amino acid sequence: CASSYGTGVAFF.

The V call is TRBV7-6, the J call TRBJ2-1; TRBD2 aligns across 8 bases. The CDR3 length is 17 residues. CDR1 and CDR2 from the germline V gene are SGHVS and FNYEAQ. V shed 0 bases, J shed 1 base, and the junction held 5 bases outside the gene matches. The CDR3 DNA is TGTGCCAGCAGCTTAGCGCGGGGGGAGGGATCCTACAATGAGCAGTTCTTC. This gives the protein CASSLARGEGSYNEQFF.

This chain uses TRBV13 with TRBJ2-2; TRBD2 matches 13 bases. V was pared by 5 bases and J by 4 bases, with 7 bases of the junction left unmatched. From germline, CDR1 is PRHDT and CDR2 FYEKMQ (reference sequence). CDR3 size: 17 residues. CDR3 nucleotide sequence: TGTGCCAGCAGCCAGGGGACTAGCGGGATCCGCACCGGGGAGCTGTTTTTT. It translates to CASSQGTSGIRTGELFF.

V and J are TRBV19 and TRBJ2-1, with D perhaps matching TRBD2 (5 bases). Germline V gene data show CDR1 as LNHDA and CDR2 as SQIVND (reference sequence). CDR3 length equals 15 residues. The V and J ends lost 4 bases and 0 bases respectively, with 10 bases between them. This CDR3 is CASSTDSSSYNEQFF. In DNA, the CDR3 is TGTGCCAGTAGTACGGACTCGAGCTCCTACAATGAGCAGTTCTTC.